This TCR beta chain was identified during a study of T cell clonality in common variable immunodeficiency (dated by TCRdb to the mid-2010s). Overall study outcomes, separate from this receptor: Even though DNA input was equal, the average per sample came to about 81,820 unique sequences for controls compared with 30,000 to 40,000 for CVID samples. It was noted by the authors that sequencing of the repertoires of T cell subpopulations would be needed to clarify the cause of the increased clonality in CVID. Correlations between repertoire features and clinical complications were limited by patient heterogeneity within the CVID cohort. CVID subjects shared fewer TCRbeta clones with each other than healthy controls did (p < 0.0001). Fewer deletions and N-nucleotide insertions were reportedly observed in CVID TCRbeta sequences, and highly modified clones with 13 or more V deletions were reportedly absent from CVID TCRbeta sequences. TCRbeta clonality was higher in CVID subjects than in healthy controls (t-test p = 0.018), and the increase was most characteristic of about a third of subjects.

This clone was seen repeatedly, ten times or more. Its antigen is unknown. The read falls 3 residues short of the CDR3 end, and the missing part is taken from the germline J gene. For sequencing, equivalent amounts of genomic DNA were input from CVID and control samples. For every sample, a 60 bp segment covering the rearranged TCRbeta CDR3 region was amplified and then sequenced. The immunoSEQ assay, a bias-corrected multiplex PCR combined with high-throughput sequencing, was used to amplify TCRbeta. The published analysis was carried out like this. Each unique nucleotide sequence was treated as a clone and annotated with V, D and J genes, copy number and frequency. Sequences were labeled productive if in frame, and non-productive if out of frame or containing stop codons. As previously described, Shannon's entropy was used to calculate clonality. The predicted amino acid sequences of productive clones were used to derive the mean CDR3 Kyte-Doolittle hydropathy. The R hclust function was used to hierarchically cluster scaled V gene usage with Manhattan distance and complete linkage. To assess clone sharing by CDR3 amino acid sequence, 12 repertoires per group were resampled over 100 rounds. The repertoires were searched for 65 to 85 published EBV-specific TCRbeta sequences and 245 published CMV-specific TCRbeta sequences. After two CVID samples that produced fewer than 10,000 sequences were dropped from the analysis, 35 to 50 CVID repertoires remained. TCRdb limited this immuneACCESS table to in-frame rearrangements with V and J called. A share of clones is missing; checked studies link under half to unresolved V genes, and the rest is unexplained. That table is the source of V, J and clone size, and D and trimming were worked out from the DNA. The table records around 21,000 clones for this sample, and not one of them appears only once. The ten largest clones capture 6% to 8.5% of the sample.

CDR1 PRHDT and CDR2 FYEKMQ were looked up in the germline V gene (reference sequence). The germline V end is reduced by 2 bases and the J end by 2 bases; junction bases left unmatched: 3. The CDR3 numbers 14 residues from cysteine through phenylalanine. The 33 bases shown cover part of the CDR3, and their frame starts at base 1. Standard criteria were used to diagnose CVID, namely serum IgG, IgA and/or IgM reduced below the normal range together with specific antibody deficiency. There were about 42 subjects in the CVID group (about 15 female and roughly 29 male), ranging in age from roughly 8 to 65 years, with a mean age of roughly 43. Most of the CVID patients and most of the healthy controls were of Caucasian heritage. Replacement immunoglobulin therapy had been administered to all CVID subjects for at least one year at the time of study participation. No CVID subject was ill or taking immunomodulatory or immunosuppressive medication when blood was collected. From each donor, roughly 5 to 8.5 ml of heparinized peripheral whole blood was collected. Genomic DNA from adults with common variable immune deficiency (CVID) and from healthy adult controls was the source for sequencing TCRbeta CDR3 repertoires. To isolate peripheral blood mononuclear cells, diluted blood was subjected to density centrifugation over Hypaque 1077 or Ficoll-Paque. Unsorted mononuclear cells served as the source of genomic DNA, which was extracted either by Qiagen column purification or by a centrifugation-based method.

The receptor comes from a human donor with common variable immunodeficiency. Sequenced: peripheral blood mononuclear cells. The rearranged chain carries TRBV13 and TRBJ2-7, with 7 central nucleotides matching TRBD1. The CDR3 reads as follows: CASSLLGGAYEQYF. Partial CDR3 DNA: TGTGCCAGCAGCTTATTAGGGGGCGCCTACGAG.